One sample yielded the 5 T cell receptor beta chains listed below, sequenced in a study of T-cell memory formation after mild COVID-19. MiXCR, run by TCRdb on the 5' RACE reads, gives a single entry per CDR3 protein. Of approximately 150,000 distinct CDR3 sequences in the sample, 10% to 15% were seen once. The sample comprised PBMCs or a T cell subset sorted from them (not recorded which). These receptors were collected from a man younger than 35 who had mild COVID-19 (a few samples of this study predate the infection). Cell type and time point are not known.

The chain links TRBV20-1 to TRBJ2-3; 9 bases align to TRBD2. The germline gives CDR1 DFQATT, CDR2 SNEGSKA (reference sequence). This CDR3 is built from 17 residues. The junction had 9 bases not matched to a gene; V was cut back by 0 bases and J by 2 bases. The CDR3, as DNA: TGCAGTGCTAGAGACCCAATGACTAGCGGCCCCACAGATACGCAGTATTTT. Translated, it gives CSARDPMTSGPTDTQYF.

There are a few counts of this clonotype. The chain is built from TRBV9 and TRBJ2-7; D is perhaps TRBD1 (5 bases). Germline V gene sequence: CDR1 SGDLS, CDR2 YYNGEE. This CDR3 spans 14 amino acids. Trimming removed 0 bases from V and 4 bases from J, with 11 bases in between. For the CDR3, the DNA is TGTGCCAGCAGCGTAGAACCAGGGCTGTACGAGCAGTACTTC. It specifies CASSVEPGLYEQYF.

This clonotype has a handful of counts. The chain links TRBV25-1 to TRBJ2-1; 13 positions match TRBD2. Losses at the gene ends were 6 bases for V and 4 bases for J; bases not matched to a gene: 0. The CDR3 is 14 residues long. CDR1 is MGHDK and CDR2 is SYGVNS in the germline V gene. CDR3 amino acids: CASRLAGGYNEQFF. CDR3 DNA sequence: TGTGCCAGCAGACTAGCGGGGGGGTACAATGAGCAGTTCTTC.

This clonotype was detected only a few times. The rearrangement uses TRBV3-1 and TRBJ2-3; 15 nucleotides match TRBD2. This CDR3 is 18 amino acids long. Germline-derived CDR1 and CDR2 are LGHDT and YNNKEL (reference sequence). Germline trimming cut 1 base from V and 3 bases from J; bases unmatched to any gene: 5. Here the CDR3 reads CASSQGMGLAGGTDTQYF. The CDR3 coding sequence is TGTGCCAGCAGCCAAGGAATGGGACTAGCGGGGGGAACAGATACGCAGTATTTT.

This clonotype was seen a few times. The genes are TRBV20-1 and TRBJ2-3; a weak D match, TRBD2 (5 bases). Germline assignment: CDR1 DFQATT and CDR2 SNEGSKA (reference sequence). The CDR3 loop spans 15 amino acids. Trimming removed 5 bases at V and 0 bases at J, with 15 bases between. The CDR3 sequence is CSAPLAGRSTDTQYF. CDR3 sequence (DNA): TGCAGTGCTCCTCTCGCGGGCCGTAGCACAGATACGCAGTATTTT.